The rows below give T cell receptor beta chains drawn from one sample of a study of somatic mutations in cytotoxic T cells in rheumatoid arthritis. The repertoire was sequenced with immunoSEQ multiplex PCR; TCRdb's copy has only in-frame clones and lacks some. This table has 20,000 or so clones, around 84% appearing once. The sequenced sample consisted of CD8+ T cells sorted from blood. The receptor source for this set is a woman aged 40 to 50 with rheumatoid arthritis. Both conserved end residues are part of each CDR3. The D gene is left open where the match is weak.

J | D | V | DNA | CDR3
TRBJ2-3 | TRBD1 | TRBV2 | TGTGCCAGCAGCTACGACAGGGGAGATCCGACAGATACGCAGTATTTT | CASSYDRGDPTDTQYF
TRBJ2-3 | TRBD2 | TRBV19 | TGTGCCAGTAGCCTCGGACTAGCGGGAATTTATACGCAGTATTTT | CASSLGLAGIYTQYF
TRBJ2-3 | NA | TRBV6-5 | TGTGCCAGCAGTTACGTTACATCCACAGATACGCAGTATTTT | CASSYVTSTDTQYF
TRBJ2-7 | NA | TRBV2 | TGTGCCATCGGGACTTCCTACGAGCAGTACTTC | CAIGTSYEQYF
TRBJ2-7 | TRBD2 | TRBV5-4 | TGTGCCAGCAGCGCCAGCGGGAACCGATACGAGCAGTACTTC | CASSASGNRYEQYF
TRBJ2-7 | TRBD2 | TRBV13 | TGTGCCAGCAGTTCCCGGGACTACGAAGGCGGGACGGTCGGATACGAGCAGTACTTC | CASSSRDYEGGTVGYEQYF
TRBJ1-1 | TRBD1 | TRBV9 | TGTGCCAGCAGCCAGACAGGGGGCCGGTTTAATGAAGCTTTCTTT | CASSQTGGRFNEAFF
TRBJ2-5 | TRBD1 | TRBV6-5 | TGTGCCAGCAACCCGAGACAGGGGCAGGAAGAGCAGTACTTC | CASNPRQGQEEQYF
TRBJ1-5 | NA | TRBV7-8 | TGTGCCAGCAGCTTAGATCAGGGTTCCAATCAGCCCCAGCATTTT | CASSLDQGSNQPQHF
TRBJ1-2 | NA | TRBV30 | TGTGCCCCCCTGCACAGGAAAAACCATTATGGCTACACCTTC | CAPLHRKNHYGYTF
TRBJ1-5 | TRBD1 | TRBV6-5 | TGTGCCAGCAGCCCAGGACAGGGAGGTGGTCAGCCCCAGCATTTT | CASSPGQGGGQPQHF
TRBJ1-1 | NA | TRBV21-1 | TGTGCCAGCAGCAATCGTCCCGAGTACACTGAAGCTTTCTTT | CASSNRPEYTEAFF
TRBJ1-1 | NA | TRBV7-6 | TGTGCCAGCAGCTTAACAGCTGGGGGGGGCAGGATTGCTTTCTTT | CASSLTAGGGRIAFF
TRBJ2-3 | NA | TRBV9 | TGTGCCAGCAGGGGGTCCGGGGAAGATACGCAGTATTTT | CASRGSGEDTQYF
TRBJ2-3 | NA | TRBV4-1 | TGCGCCAGCGCACAGGCTAGCACAGATACGCAGTATTTT | CASAQASTDTQYF
TRBJ2-1 | NA | TRBV5-1 | TGCGCCAGCAGCTTGGTAGAGGAGCAGTTCTTC | CASSLVEEQFF
TRBJ2-4 | NA | TRBV11-2 | TGTGCCAGCAGCTCCTCGGACAGAGAGGTATACATTCAGTACTTC | CASSSSDREVYIQYF
TRBJ2-7 | TRBD2 | TRBV7-2 | TGTGCCAGCAGCCCATGGACTAGCGGGCTCACCTACGAGCAGTACTTC | CASSPWTSGLTYEQYF
TRBJ2-1 | NA | TRBV27 | TGTGCCAGCAGTTTATACGGGGGAGGGGGCAATGAGCAGTTCTTC | CASSLYGGGGNEQFF
TRBJ2-1 | NA | TRBV11-2 | TGTGCCAGCAGCCTGAATGGAGCTTGGGATGAGCAGTTCTTC | CASSLNGAWDEQFF